The 5 T cell receptor beta chains below all came from one sample that was sequenced in a study of shared clonotypes between healthy human individuals. The method was immunoSEQ multiplex PCR; TCRdb's version includes in-frame clones alone and lacks a portion of them. The data show approximately 2.3 million clones, with approximately 95% seen just once and about 0.39% held by the top ten. The sample consisted of naive CD4+ T cells from PBMCs. Subset here: CD45RA+ positively selected. These receptor sequences come from a man aged 18 to 29 in good health. Some clones in this sample may be carry-over from other donors' samples.

V usage is TRBV5-6 and J usage is TRBJ2-7, with D possibly called TRBD1 or TRBD2 (5 bases each). V lost 2 bases and J lost 3, with 9 bases in between. Germline lookup yields CDR1 SGHDT and CDR2 YYEEEE. The CDR3 has 13 residues. CDR3 nucleotide sequence: TGTGCCAGCAGCTTACGGGACCTCTACGAGCAGTACTTC. This sequence encodes CASSLRDLYEQYF. The full variable domain, completed using reference TRBV5-6 and TRBJ2-7, is DAGVTQSPTHLIKTRGQQVTLRCSPKSGHDTVSWYQQALGQGPQFIFQYYEEEERQRGNFPDRFSGHQFPNYSSELNVNALLLGDSALYLCASSLRDLYEQYFGPGTRLTVT.

The chain has TRBV30 and TRBJ1-2; D uncertain. From germline, CDR1 is GTSNPN and CDR2 SVGIG (reference sequence). V dropped 2 bases and J dropped 8 bases, with 12 bases sitting between them. There are 12 residues in the CDR3. The CDR3 DNA is TGTGCCTGGAGTCCCTCGCCCGTGGGCTACACCTTC. The encoded protein is CAWSPSPVGYTF. Together with reference TRBV30 and TRBJ1-2, the CDR3 gives the full variable domain: SQTIHQWPATLVQPVGSPLSLECTVEGTSNPNLYWYRQAAGRGLQLLFYSVGIGQISSEVPQNLSASRPQDRQFILSSKKLLLSDSGFYLCAWSPSPVGYTFGSGTRLTVV.

In DNA form, the CDR3 reads TGTGCCAGCAGCCCCCGGACAGGGTACGATACGCAGTATTTT. It codes for CASSPRTGYDTQYF. The genes are TRBV11-2 and TRBJ2-3; 8 bases map to TRBD1. The V gene's germline CDR1 is SGHAT and CDR2 FQNNGV. The J segment lost 6 bases and the V segment lost 5 bases, leaving 7 bases of the junction unmatched. The CDR3 runs to 14 residues.

V and J are TRBV28 and TRBJ2-7, with TRBD1 identical over 8 bases. In germline, CDR1 is MDHEN, CDR2 SYDVKM. V dropped 10 bases and J dropped 0; count of bases not matched to a gene: 8. The CDR3 spans 14 residues. CDR3 loop: CANSRTGFSYEQYF. The CDR3 region has the DNA TGTGCCAACAGCCGGACAGGGTTCTCCTACGAGCAGTACTTC.

The chain links TRBV28 to TRBJ1-2; the D is unclear. This CDR3 has 13 residues. V lost 4 bases and J 6 bases, leaving 12 bases between the germline ends. CDR1 and CDR2 from the germline V gene are MDHEN and SYDVKM. In DNA, the CDR3 is TGTGCCAGCAGTTACCCTCCCTGGGATGGCTACACCTTC. Its protein product is CASSYPPWDGYTF.